These T cell receptor beta chains were read from a single sample in a study of cytomegalovirus exposure and HLA in healthy donors. Repertoires were generated with immunoSEQ multiplex PCR, while TCRdb's copy carries only in-frame clones and drops some. The sample has 150,000 to 200,000 clones, 70% to 80% seen once. Material for sequencing was PBMCs. These TCRs come from a man in his thirties or forties in good health and CMV-seropositive. Each CDR3 is given with its conserved first and last residue. Each record gives: D gene, J gene, V gene, clone size, CDR3 length, CDR3 DNA, CDR3 protein. A D gene is named only where the DNA matches it firmly. Clone size appears in some rows only: once, few, many, or a class for an expanded clone.

>-|TRBJ1-2|TRBV2|-|12
TGTGCCAGCAGTGAAATTGTATATGGCTACACCTTC
CASSEIVYGYTF
>-|TRBJ1-1|TRBV7-9|few|13
TGTGCCAGCAGCTTTATTCTGAGCACTGAAGCTTTCTTT
CASSFILSTEAFF
>-|TRBJ2-7|TRBV7-2|few|14
TGTGCCAGCAGCTTAACGATGGGAGGCTACGAGCAGTACTTC
CASSLTMGGYEQYF
>TRBD2|TRBJ2-1|TRBV6-5|-|15
TGTGCCAGCAGTTACTCGACTAGCGGGATCCATGAGCAGTTCTTC
CASSYSTSGIHEQFF
>-|TRBJ2-7|TRBV28|-|12
TGTGCCAGCAGTGCCAGCAGCGACGAGCAGTACTTC
CASSASSDEQYF
>TRBD1|TRBJ1-5|TRBV29-1|-|17
TGCAGCGTTGAAGATCTCCACCTGACAGGGTCCAATCAGCCCCAGCATTTT
CSVEDLHLTGSNQPQHF
>TRBD1|TRBJ1-3|TRBV29-1|-|14
TGCAGCGGGAGACAGGGACACTCTGGAAACACCATATATTTT
CSGRQGHSGNTIYF
>-|TRBJ1-1|TRBV4-1|-|14
TGCGCCAGCAGCCAAGATCTCGGTCACACTGAAGCTTTCTTT
CASSQDLGHTEAFF
>TRBD2|TRBJ2-5|TRBV7-2|-|15
TGTGCCAGCAGCTTCCCAGCGGGGGGACAAGAGACCCAGTACTTC
CASSFPAGGQETQYF
>TRBD2|TRBJ2-5|TRBV4-1|-|16
TGCGCCAGCAGCCAAGCTTCTAGCGGGGGCGGAGAGACCCAGTACTTC
CASSQASSGGGETQYF
>TRBD1|TRBJ1-3|TRBV29-1|-|13
TGCAGCGCGGGACAGAGCTCTGGAAACACCATATATTTT
CSAGQSSGNTIYF
>TRBD2|TRBJ2-1|TRBV19|-|16
TGTGCCAGTAGTATAGTTCCTAGCGGGGGCATCAATGAGCAGTTCTTC
CASSIVPSGGINEQFF
>TRBD2|TRBJ2-2|TRBV14|-|19
TGTGCCAGCAGCCCCCAGGCCAGAGCGGGGGGTTTCTACACCGGGGAGCTGTTTTTT
CASSPQARAGGFYTGELFF
>TRBD2|TRBJ2-3|TRBV5-1|-|16
TGCGCCAGCAGCTTGAGATCTGCGGGGGGTACAGATACGCAGTATTTT
CASSLRSAGGTDTQYF
>TRBD2|TRBJ2-7|TRBV7-2|-|16
TGTGCCAGCAGCTCACTAGCGGGGGCCGCATTCCGTGAGCAGTACTTC
CASSSLAGAAFREQYF
>TRBD2|TRBJ2-7|TRBV13|once|16
TGTGCCAGCAGCCCAACGGGGACTAGCGGGTTCTACGAGCAGTACTTC
CASSPTGTSGFYEQYF